This record looks at one TCR beta chain sequence and its context. The data derive from a study of shared clonotypes between healthy human individuals. Profiling relied on immunoSEQ multiplex PCR, and the TCRdb table lists in-frame clones only, not all of them. The data contain 2,100,000 or so clones, roughly 95% of them singletons. Division of CD4+ cells produced a CD45RA+ naive subset and a CD45RA-negative memory subset. Germline V gives CDR1 SGHRS, CDR2 YFSETQ. CDR3 length equals 13 residues. V gave up 4 bases and J gave up 8 bases; unmatched junction bases: 7. The sequenced sample was naive CD4+ T cells sorted from blood. The subset denotes: CD45RA+ positively selected. The source is a man between 18 and 29 years old in good health. This rearrangement joins TRBV5-1 to TRBJ1-2; 8 bases are shared with TRBD1. The CDR3: CASSQGAESGYTF. The CDR3 DNA sequence: TGCGCCAGCAGCCAGGGGGCGGAAAGCGGCTACACCTTC.